Below, 29 T cell receptor beta chains from the same sample are listed, as sequenced in a study of T cells after yellow fever vaccination. TCRdb called the 5' RACE reads again in MiXCR, with one record for every CDR3 protein. Seen here are around 610,000 distinct CDR3 sequences, roughly 14% observed once, and the top ten hold about 14%. Sequenced material: PBMCs, taken on the day of the yellow fever booster vaccination. The receptors were sampled from a man aged 25 to 40 who received the YFV17D yellow fever vaccine.

This clonotype was seen ten or more times. The DNA for the CDR3 is TGTGCCAGCAGCCTGGCGAACCGCTACGAGCAGTACTTC. Translated, it gives CASSLANRYEQYF. This chain uses TRBV7-2 with TRBJ2-7, with D uncertain. V dropped 5 bases and J dropped 3 bases, with 11 bases sitting between them. This CDR3 spans 13 amino acids. Germline V gene lookup returns CDR1 SGHTA and CDR2 FQGNSA.

This rearrangement joins TRBV7-2 to TRBJ2-7; 12 bases map to TRBD2. This CDR3 is 17 amino acids long. Per the germline V gene, CDR1 is SGHTA and CDR2 is FQGNSA. V was clipped by 6 bases and J by 0 bases; unmatched bases: 9. As DNA, the CDR3 is TGTGCCAGCAGACCAACGGGACTAGCGGGTTTCTCCTACGAGCAGTACTTC. Translation: CASRPTGLAGFSYEQYF. The full variable domain, rest sourced from reference TRBV7-2 and TRBJ2-7, is GAGVSQSPSNKVTEKGKDVELRCDPISGHTALYWYRQSLGQGLEFLIYFQGNSAPDKSGLPSDRFSAERTGGSVSTLTIQRTQQEDSAVYLCASRPTGLAGFSYEQYFGPGTRLTVT.

This clonotype was seen ten or more times. The gene calls are TRBV29-1 and TRBJ1-1; D uncertain. Per germline, CDR1 SQVTM and CDR2 ANQGSEA. This CDR3 is 11 amino acids long. Trimming cost V 6 bases and J 5 bases, with 10 bases left between them. DNA for the CDR3: TGCAGCGTAACAGAGAGGACTGAAGCTTTCTTT. This encodes CSVTERTEAFF.

This clonotype was recorded a few times. CDR3 nucleotides: TGTGCCAGCAGCCAACCTGGGACAGACTACGAGCAGTACTTC. It is translated as CASSQPGTDYEQYF. The rearrangement links TRBV3-1 to TRBJ2-7, with 7 bases matching TRBD1. J was trimmed by 3 bases and V by 2 bases; bases with no gene match: 4. The length of the CDR3 is 14 residues. Per the germline V gene, CDR1 is LGHDT and CDR2 is YNNKEL (reference sequence).

The CDR3 here is CSTSGQGETQYF. The CDR3 nucleotides read TGCAGCACCTCTGGACAGGGAGAGACCCAGTACTTC. V is TRBV29-1 and J is TRBJ2-5, with 8 bases lining up with TRBD1. Germline CDR1 SQVTM, CDR2 ANQGSEA. The CDR3 is 12 residues long. V dropped 8 bases and J dropped 4; count of bases not matched to a gene: 6.

V gene TRBV20-1 combines with J gene TRBJ2-4, with a tentative D call TRBD2 (6 bases). Germline loops: CDR1 DFQATT, CDR2 SNEGSKA (reference sequence). The CDR3 extends over 14 amino acids. Trimming removed 4 bases from V and 6 bases from J, with 16 bases in between. In DNA form, the CDR3 reads TGCAGTGCTACCTCCGGGACTGCGGGAAACATTCAGTACTTC. It translates to CSATSGTAGNIQYF.

This chain uses TRBV6-2 or TRBV6-3 with TRBJ2-1, with D possibly matching TRBD2 (5 bases). CDR1 and CDR2 (germline): MNHEY, SVGEGT. Trimming took off 7 bases at V and 8 bases at J, with 15 bases between the two ends. This CDR3 region has 13 residues. DNA for the CDR3: TGTGCCAGCAAAATCACGGGAAATGATGAGCAGTTCTTC. Protein product: CASKITGNDEQFF.

This chain's CDR3 is CASSFRDTEAFF. The CDR3 region has the DNA TGTGCCAGCAGCTTTCGCGACACTGAAGCTTTCTTT. V is TRBV7-8 and J is TRBJ1-1, with D hard to call. With 3 bases removed from V and 3 bases from J, the gap between germline ends came to 5 bases. The CDR3 has 12 residues. Germline V gene lookup returns CDR1 SGHVS and CDR2 FQNEAQ.

This clonotype showed up just a few times. The V and J genes are TRBV10-3 and TRBJ1-5; 7 nucleotides agree with TRBD1. There are 14 residues in the CDR3. CDR1 ENHRY and CDR2 SYGVKD come from the germline V gene. Germline trimming cut 4 bases from V and 6 bases from J; bases unmatched to any gene: 6. CDR3 region: CAISGTGVAQPQHF. The CDR3 nucleotides read TGTGCCATCAGTGGGACAGGCGTTGCTCAGCCCCAGCATTTT.

This clonotype came up a few times. This sequence joins TRBV6-1 and TRBJ2-3, with TRBD2 matching 11 bases. Germline V CDR1 and CDR2: MNHNS, SASEGT. V gave up 5 bases and J gave up 7 bases; unmatched junction bases: 14. This CDR3 has 17 residues. The CDR3 region has the DNA TGTGCCAGCAGTCAACTGGGGACTAGCGGTGCCGCCAATACGCAGTATTTT. Protein product: CASSQLGTSGAANTQYF.

This sequence joins TRBV6-1 and TRBJ2-1, with 11 bases lining up with TRBD2. The J segment lost 3 bases and the V segment lost 5 bases, leaving 6 bases of the junction unmatched. CDR3 size: 16 residues. In germline, CDR1 is MNHNS, CDR2 SASEGT. The CDR3 protein is CASSRSSGRIYNEQFF. In nucleotides, the CDR3 is TGTGCCAGCAGTCGATCTAGCGGGAGGATCTACAATGAGCAGTTCTTC.

This clonotype is a singleton in its sample. The chain has TRBV6-2 or TRBV6-3 and TRBJ2-1, with D perhaps matching TRBD2 (6 bases). The CDR3 is made up of 13 amino acids. V shed 10 bases and J shed 7 bases, with 17 bases lying between them. Germline CDR1 MNHEY, CDR2 SVGEGT. For the CDR3, the DNA is TGTGCCATTCGGGAGTCAGTTAGAAATGAGCAGTTCTTC. Its translation: CAIRESVRNEQFF.

This clonotype has a handful of counts. The J gene is TRBJ2-5, the V gene TRBV6-2 or TRBV6-3; TRBD1 might be the D (6 bases). The CDR3 has 21 residues. The V and J ends lost 6 bases and 5 bases respectively, with 37 bases between them. Per germline, CDR1 MNHEY and CDR2 SVGEGT. In DNA, the CDR3 is TGTGCCAGCAGCTGGGGGCTGGGGATTGGTAGCGCGCAAAGGTCCGGGGAGACCCAGTACTTC. Encoded protein: CASSWGLGIGSAQRSGETQYF.

This clonotype was counted between two and nine times. The chain couples TRBV28 to TRBJ1-3; D gene unclear. In germline, CDR1 is MDHEN, CDR2 SYDVKM. The V end was cut by 3 bases, the J end by 3 bases, with 15 bases between. The CDR3 length is 16 residues. CDR3 DNA sequence: TGTGCCAGCAGTTTGATGGGGAGGGAAAGTGGAAACACCATATATTTT. It codes for CASSLMGRESGNTIYF.

The V gene is TRBV7-2, the J gene TRBJ2-7; D unresolved. CDR1 and CDR2 (germline): SGHTA, FQGNSA. V was cut by 3 bases and J by 6 bases, with 9 bases left in between. This CDR3 has 12 residues. Here the CDR3 reads CASSFRASEQYF. CDR3 coding DNA: TGTGCCAGCAGCTTTAGGGCTTCCGAGCAGTACTTC.

The genes are TRBV6-5 and TRBJ1-2, with D perhaps TRBD1 (5 bases). Germline V gene data show CDR1 as MNHEY and CDR2 as SVGAGI. V lost 2 bases, J lost 3 bases, and 10 bases lay in between. There are 14 residues in the CDR3. CDR3 bases: TGTGCCAGCAGTTACACCGACAGTTACTATGGCTACACCTTC. Encoded protein: CASSYTDSYYGYTF.

The chain employs TRBV3-1 and TRBJ2-7, with TRBD1 identical over 7 bases. Losses at the gene ends were 4 bases for V and 8 bases for J; bases not matched to a gene: 5. CDR1 is LGHDT, CDR2 YNNKEL, per germline (reference sequence). The CDR3 length is 12 residues. CDR3 nucleotide sequence: TGTGCCAGCAGCCCCGGGACAGACAAGCAGTACTTC. Amino acids: CASSPGTDKQYF.

This clonotype was seen a handful of times. The chain recombines TRBV6-2 or TRBV6-3 with TRBJ2-4; D is uncertain. The ends were cut back, 0 bases at V and 6 bases at J, with 9 bases in the middle. Germline V gene lookup returns CDR1 MNHEY and CDR2 SVGEGT. The CDR3 is 14 amino acids. The CDR3 protein is CASSYSPAINIQYF. The CDR3 bases are TGTGCCAGCAGTTACTCGCCAGCTATAAACATTCAGTACTTC.

This clonotype was seen a handful of times. This sequence joins TRBV20-1 and TRBJ2-3; D is perhaps TRBD2 (6 bases). V was shortened by 8 bases and J by 0 bases, with 18 bases between the two germline ends. The CDR3 totals 15 residues. Germline values: CDR1 DFQATT, CDR2 SNEGSKA (reference sequence). CDR3 sequence reads: CSFESGPKSTDTQYF. The CDR3, as DNA: TGCAGTTTCGAGAGCGGGCCGAAAAGCACAGATACGCAGTATTTT.

The chain is built from TRBV4-3 and TRBJ2-4; tentative D call: TRBD1 (6 bases). Looked up from germline, CDR1 is LGHNA and CDR2 is YSLEER. Trimming stripped 3 bases from V and 7 bases from J, with 19 bases between. CDR3 size: 16 residues. As DNA, the CDR3 is TGCGCCAGCAGCCATTATATCCGGGACACTTGGAACATTCAGTACTTC. Translation: CASSHYIRDTWNIQYF.

This clonotype was found many times. The chain employs TRBV25-1 and TRBJ1-2, with D unresolved. Germline CDR1 MGHDK, CDR2 SYGVNS. This CDR3 region has 15 residues. The ends were cut back, 5 bases at V and 4 bases at J, with 17 bases in the middle. This CDR3 reads CASSPREREGYGYTF. CDR3 coding DNA: TGTGCCAGCAGTCCTCGGGAGCGAGAGGGCTATGGCTACACCTTC.

The V call is TRBV29-1, the J call TRBJ1-1; D gene unclear. V lost 6 bases, J lost 4 bases, and 9 bases lay in between. Germline V lookup: CDR1 SQVTM, CDR2 ANQGSEA. The CDR3 runs 11 residues. The CDR3 region is CSVAVTTEAFF. Here the CDR3 DNA reads TGCAGCGTCGCAGTTACCACTGAAGCTTTCTTT. Together with reference TRBV29-1 and TRBJ1-1, the CDR3 gives the full variable domain: SAVISQKPSRDICQRGTSLTIQCQVDSQVTMMFWYRQQPGQSLTLIATANQGSEATYESGFVIDKFPISRPNLTFSTLTVSNMSPEDSSIYLCSVAVTTEAFFGQGTRLTVV.

This clonotype came up a few times. The V call is TRBV5-1, the J call TRBJ2-1, with 11 bases that match TRBD2. The CDR3 is 18 residues long. Germline CDR1 SGHRS, CDR2 YFSETQ. V dropped 0 bases and J dropped 3; count of bases not matched to a gene: 8. CDR3 DNA: TGCGCCAGCAGCTTGGTGTTCACTAGCGGGAGCGGCTACAATGAGCAGTTCTTC. Translated: CASSLVFTSGSGYNEQFF.

This chain uses TRBV27 with TRBJ2-7; D unclear. Per germline, CDR1 MNHEY and CDR2 SMNVEV (reference sequence). The CDR3 has 13 amino acids. Trimming pared 3 bases from V and 5 bases from J, leaving 11 bases between. CDR3: CASSFSTGHEQYF. CDR3 DNA: TGTGCCAGCAGTTTTAGCACGGGCCACGAGCAGTACTTC.

This clonotype turned up a few times. CDR3 sequence reads: CASSQGVGTSGRRSYNEQFF. The CDR3 DNA sequence: TGTGCCAGCAGCCAAGGAGTGGGAACTAGCGGGAGACGCTCCTACAATGAGCAGTTCTTC. This chain links TRBV4-2 with TRBJ2-1; 11 bases match TRBD2. The germline V gene encodes CDR1 LGHNA and CDR2 YNFKEQ. After removal of 1 base from V and 0 bases from J, the junction contained 11 bases not matched to a gene. The CDR3 extends over 20 amino acids.

This clonotype was picked up a small number of times. CDR3 sequence (DNA): TGTGCCAGCAGCGCTCAATCCTACGAGCAGTACTTC. Translated, it gives CASSAQSYEQYF. This sequence joins TRBV7-2 and TRBJ2-7; no firm D call. The CDR3 extends over 12 amino acids. Germline V gene lookup returns CDR1 SGHTA and CDR2 FQGNSA. V lost 5 bases and J 1 base, leaving 6 bases between the germline ends.

The rearrangement uses TRBV11-2 and TRBJ2-1; 7 nucleotides align to TRBD1. V lost 1 base and J lost 4; bases outside the gene matches: 7. This CDR3 spans 16 amino acids. CDR1 is SGHAT, CDR2 FQNNGV, per germline. The CDR3 loop reads CASSLVPGGAYNEQFF. DNA of the CDR3: TGTGCCAGCAGCTTAGTTCCAGGGGGAGCTTACAATGAGCAGTTCTTC.

This clonotype was counted between two and nine times. The chain links TRBV7-2 to TRBJ2-3, with 10 bases matching TRBD1. V lost 5 bases, J lost 4 bases, and 3 bases stayed unmatched. The CDR3 has 14 residues. Germline values: CDR1 SGHTA, CDR2 FQGNSA. Here the CDR3 DNA reads TGTGCCAGCAGCCGACAGGGGGCTCCAGATACGCAGTATTTT. Its translation: CASSRQGAPDTQYF.

This clonotype was picked up a small number of times. The chain combines TRBV7-2 with TRBJ2-5; 12 bases match TRBD2. There are 16 residues in the CDR3. CDR1 is SGHTA, CDR2 FQGNSA, per germline. V trimming: 5 bases; J trimming: 5 bases; junction bases outside the gene matches: 9. CDR3 bases: TGTGCCAGCAGCGCCGTACTAGCGGGAGGTCGGGAGACCCAGTACTTC. It is translated as CASSAVLAGGRETQYF.